This T cell receptor beta chain was obtained from a study of shared clonotypes between healthy human individuals. Germline V CDR1 and CDR2: MDHEN, SYDVKM. This CDR3 comprises 13 residues. Trimming stripped 4 bases from V and 2 bases from J, with 7 bases between. The method was immunoSEQ multiplex PCR; TCRdb's version includes in-frame clones alone and lacks a portion of them. The sample consists of 1,500,000 or so clones, roughly 96% of them appearing once. Every donor was a Caucasian adult from Nashville, Tennessee. V is TRBV28 and J is TRBJ2-3; no firm D call. The sequencing input was naive CD4+ T cells sorted from blood. Sample subset: CD45RA+ positively selected. This clonotype was obtained from a man under 40 in good health. This CDR3 reads CASSWSITDTQYF. Here the CDR3 DNA reads TGTGCCAGCAGTTGGTCCATCACAGATACGCAGTATTTT. Supplemented by reference TRBV28 and TRBJ2-3, the full variable domain reads DVKVTQSSRYLVKRTGEKVFLECVQDMDHENMFWYRQDPGLGLRLIYFSYDVKMKEKGDIPEGYSVSREKKERFSLILESASTNQTSMYLCASSWSITDTQYFGPGTRLTVL.